This T cell receptor beta chain was retrieved from a study of T cells after yellow fever vaccination. Study-level points and caveats: High-abundance clonotypes from the bulk population could contaminate FACS-sorted repertoires. The CD4 compartment and the CD8 compartment contained a small share of clonotypes in common. The study re-detected most primary-vaccination clones after the booster (nearly 97% CD4, 80% to 90% CD8).

This clonotype was seen only a few times. Its target is not known. In germline, CDR1 is SGHDN, CDR2 FVKESK. The CDR3 runs to 17 residues. Between the trimmed V and J ends, which lost 1 base and 0 bases, there was a span of 13 bases. Via MiXCR, TCRdb re-called the 5' RACE reads, giving one row per CDR3 protein. The profile shows 550,000 or so distinct CDR3 sequences, about 19% of them singletons. The specimen comprised PBMCs, sampled 15 days after the yellow fever booster vaccination. This receptor was identified in a young man who received the YFV17D yellow fever vaccine. J is TRBJ2-1 and V is TRBV14; possibly TRBD1 for D (7 bases). The CDR3 sequence is CASSQGRGQFSYNEQFF. Here the CDR3 DNA reads TGTGCCAGCAGCCAAGGGAGGGGGCAATTCTCCTACAATGAGCAGTTCTTC.